This is a list of T cell receptor beta chains from one sample in a study of CD8 T cells in Susac syndrome. TCRdb recomputed calls from the immunoSEQ multiplex PCR reads with MiXCR, one row per CDR3 protein. The repertoire includes around 180,000 distinct CDR3 sequences, around 95% of them detected once, and 0.16% sits in the top ten. The specimen sequenced was CD8+ T cells from PBMCs. These receptors originate from a human donor with multiple sclerosis. Each CDR3 is given with its conserved first and last residue. The D gene is left open where the match is weak. Not every row has a clone size; where given, it reads once, few, many or a size class.

v_gene,abundance,d_gene,j_gene,CDR3nt,CDR3aa
TRBV6-5,NA,TRBD1,TRBJ2-7,TGTGCCAGCAGAGTGGGACAGATGAGCTCCTACGAGCAGTACTTC,CASRVGQMSSYEQYF
TRBV20-1,NA,TRBD1,TRBJ1-1,TGCAGTGCCACCCCCGACGACAGGGTTGAAGCTTTCTTT,CSATPDDRVEAFF
TRBV6-2/TRBV6-3,NA,TRBD1,TRBJ1-5,TGTGCCAGCAGCCTCTCCTTCCGGGACAGGGGACGTGTTAATCAGCCCCAGCATTTT,CASSLSFRDRGRVNQPQHF
TRBV7-2,NA,TRBD1,TRBJ2-7,TGTGCCACCCCGACAGGGTCGCACTACTACGAGCAGTACTTC,CATPTGSHYYEQYF
TRBV27,NA,NA,TRBJ1-2,TGTGCCAGCAGTTTTACGCTCCACTATGGCTACACCTTC,CASSFTLHYGYTF
TRBV7-2,NA,NA,TRBJ1-1,TGTGCCAGCAGCTTCAGCACGGGCACTGAAGCTTTCTTT,CASSFSTGTEAFF
TRBV11-2,once,NA,TRBJ1-2,TGTGCCAGCAGCTCCAGACAAAAAGGAGCGGATGGCTACACCTTC,CASSSRQKGADGYTF
TRBV10-3,NA,TRBD2,TRBJ2-7,TGTGCCATCAGTGAGGGGCCCGGGACTATCTCTGGCGAGCAGTACTTC,CAISEGPGTISGEQYF
TRBV28,NA,TRBD2,TRBJ2-1,TGTGCCAGCACGTGGGAGGGCGGGAATGAGCAGTTCTTC,CASTWEGGNEQFF
TRBV18,NA,NA,TRBJ2-6,TGTGCCAGCTCACCACTTCTTTCTGACGGGGCCAACGTCCTGACTTTC,CASSPLLSDGANVLTF
TRBV20-1,NA,NA,TRBJ2-1,TGCAGTGCTAGTGGCGGACCTTACAATGAGCAGTTCTTC,CSASGGPYNEQFF
TRBV20-1,NA,NA,TRBJ2-7,TGCAGTGCTAGAGATCTAGGGGCCACCTCCTACGAGCAGTACTTC,CSARDLGATSYEQYF
TRBV25-1,NA,NA,TRBJ2-5,TGTGCCAGCAGTGAATGGGGGAACCAAGAGACCCAGTACTTC,CASSEWGNQETQYF
TRBV29-1,NA,NA,TRBJ2-7,TGCAGCGTTGCCGGCCTAGGATCCTCCTACGAGCAGTACTTC,CSVAGLGSSYEQYF
TRBV5-1,NA,NA,TRBJ2-3,TGCGCCAGCAGCTGGCGACGATACACAGATACGCAGTATTTT,CASSWRRYTDTQYF
TRBV20-1,NA,NA,TRBJ2-5,TGCAGTGCAATAGGGAAGAAGACCCAGTACTTC,CSAIGKKTQYF
TRBV9,NA,NA,TRBJ1-5,TGTGCCAGCAGCTCTTCAGGGTACCTCAATCAGCCCCAGCATTTT,CASSSSGYLNQPQHF
TRBV5-1,NA,NA,TRBJ2-7,TGCGCCAGCAGCTTGACTAGCGAGCAGTACTTC,CASSLTSEQYF
TRBV20-1,once,NA,TRBJ2-7,TGCAGTGCTAGACCGCGGAGGGAACCCTACGAGCAGTACTTC,CSARPRREPYEQYF
TRBV27,NA,NA,TRBJ1-1,TGTGCCAGCAGTTCGGGAGCGAACACTGAAGCTTTCTTT,CASSSGANTEAFF
TRBV5-4,NA,TRBD2,TRBJ2-7,TGTGCCAGCAGCTTGGCGGCTAGCGGGAGCTACGAGCAGTACTTC,CASSLAASGSYEQYF
TRBV29-1,NA,TRBD2,TRBJ2-1,TGCAGCGCCGAAGGGTGGCTAGCGGGAGGCCTCTCCTACAATGAGCAGTTCTTC,CSAEGWLAGGLSYNEQFF